This is a list of T cell receptor beta chains from one sample in a study of monozygotic twins with inflammatory bowel disease. TCRdb derives one entry per CDR3 protein from the 5' RACE reads, leaving out DNA. Recorded for this sample: approximately 400,000 distinct CDR3 sequences. Specimen: blood. These receptors were collected from a human donor with ulcerative colitis or Crohn's disease, or a healthy co-twin of an affected twin (not recorded which). CDR3s include the opening cysteine and the closing phenylalanine or tryptophan. The order of the fields is J gene, V gene, CDR3 length, CDR3 protein.

TRBJ1-6,TRBV6-1,16,CASSDGGTGLDSPLHF
TRBJ1-2,TRBV5-1,13,CASSLEGLDGYTF
TRBJ2-3,TRBV11-2,12,CASRIGLGTQYF
TRBJ2-1,TRBV5-1,15,CASSTMTGGGNEQFF
TRBJ1-2,TRBV4-1,16,CASSQEFAGTNYGYIF
TRBJ1-1,TRBV5-6,13,CASSAGMNTEAFF
TRBJ2-7,TRBV7-3,14,CASSLDRGGGEQYF
TRBJ1-2,TRBV12-3/TRBV12-4,15,CASSLDPGGNYGYTF
TRBJ1-1,TRBV5-4,14,CASRKDSGGTEAFF
TRBJ2-1,TRBV12-3/TRBV12-4,12,CASRGSYNEQFF
TRBJ1-5,TRBV20-1,14,CSAGTPYSNQPQHF
TRBJ2-1,TRBV18,16,CASSPPLAGLYNEQFF
TRBJ2-7,TRBV7-7,20,CASSFPQRKGVLAMAYEQYF
TRBJ2-1,TRBV2,14,CASRLAGGAPEQFF
TRBJ1-1,TRBV5-1,17,CASSVTTQGLGDTEAFF
TRBJ2-1,TRBV12-3/TRBV12-4,12,CASSLTNRDGFF
TRBJ1-2,TRBV2,11,CASSPDRAYTF
TRBJ2-5,TRBV5-8,13,CASSLAGAATQYF
TRBJ1-1,TRBV7-2,11,CASSFGQEAFF
TRBJ2-3,TRBV30,14,CAWKRGTGTDTQYF
TRBJ1-3,TRBV3-1,11,CASSLKNTIYF
TRBJ1-5,TRBV3-1,11,CASSQDRPQHF